This T cell receptor (beta chain) was observed in a study of T cell responses to AZD1222 COVID-19 vaccine. General study points: Baseline seropositives among AZD1222 recipients totaled only six or seven. White British people made up most donors, females outnumbered males, and clonal diversity was possibly underestimated. With dominance at 160-218 and 743-854, vaccine-associated CD4 TCRs spanned spike. The study sampled repertoires only after the peak T cell response.

This table comes from immunoSEQ multiplex PCR, and its TCRdb copy is limited to in-frame clones, with some not included. The sample shows 150,000 or so clones, around nine tenths of them seen only once. In the case of this clone: Its matching antigen is unknown.

The source is an adult in good health. The sequenced sample was peripheral blood, obtained on day 0 of AZD1222 vaccination.

The CDR3 region has the DNA TGTGCCAGTAGTATCGGCCTTAATGAGCAGTTCTTC. Translating it yields CASSIGLNEQFF. The chain is built from TRBV19 and TRBJ2-1; D gene ambiguous. Germline values: CDR1 LNHDA, CDR2 SQIVND (reference sequence). The CDR3 contains 12 residues. The germline V and J ends were trimmed by 3 bases and 7 bases, with 7 bases remaining between them.